This TCR beta chain originates from a study of T cell repertoires in cytomegalovirus infection. Study-wide results and caveats: The ex vivo response showed dominance by HLA-C-restricted CMV-specific TCR beta clonotypes.

TCRdb re-analysed the reads in MiXCR, keeping a single row per CDR3 protein. The profile shows around 450,000 distinct CDR3 sequences, approximately 32% of them singletons. Trimming left V 6 bases short and J 2 bases short, with 13 bases between. CDR1 and CDR2 (germline): SGHTA, FQGNSA. The CDR3 sequence is 14 residues long. The table lists this clonotype with many counts. Antigen unknown. This TCR came from a human donor in good health (CMV status not recorded). Some clones in this sample may be carry-over from other donors' samples. The chain carries TRBV7-2 and TRBJ1-2; D is ambiguous. What was sequenced was PBMCs. CDR3 nucleotide sequence: TGTGCCAGCAGGCCCCGTGGGCAGAACTATGGCTACACCTTC. Translated: CASRPRGQNYGYTF.